Sequencing of this T cell receptor beta chain was carried out in a study of PD-1 blockade in classical Hodgkin lymphoma. Study conclusions and caveats: Those achieving complete response showed baseline diversity like newly diagnosed patients.

As to this clone: Antigen: not known.

There was relapse after autologous stem cell transplantation in every patient, and there was variation in brentuximab vedotin exposure. The assay was immunoSEQ multiplex PCR, and TCRdb's table has in-frame clones only and misses some. In the table there are 90,000 to 120,000 clones, around 89% of which are singletons. The input for sequencing was peripheral blood mononuclear cells (PBMCs), taken before the second cycle of nivolumab. The TCR comes from a human donor with classical Hodgkin lymphoma.

For the CDR3, the DNA is TGTGCCAGCAGCTTAGAACGGGGCCCCTACGAGCAGTACTTC. Translated, it gives CASSLERGPYEQYF. The chain employs TRBV7-2 and TRBJ2-7; possibly TRBD1 or TRBD2 for D (5 bases each). This CDR3 is 14 amino acids long. V lost 1 base and J lost 2, with 9 bases in between. Germline assignment: CDR1 SGHTA and CDR2 FQGNSA. The full variable domain, in which reference TRBV7-2 and TRBJ2-7 provide the parts outside the CDR3, is GAGVSQSPSNKVTEKGKDVELRCDPISGHTALYWYRQSLGQGLEFLIYFQGNSAPDKSGLPSDRFSAERTGGSVSTLTIQRTQQEDSAVYLCASSLERGPYEQYFGPGTRLTVT.